This paragraph covers one T cell receptor beta chain sequence. The table lists this clone with many counts. Its antigen target is currently unknown. No much larger clone exists at a distance of one base, and base qualities are not known. V and J are trimmed by 4 bases and 0 bases, and the gene matches miss 10 bases of the junction. The germline V gene yields SGDLS for CDR1 and YYNGEE for CDR2. From its cysteine to its phenylalanine, the CDR3 spans 17 amino acids. This entry keeps only the CDR3 DNA: 51 bases, framed from base 1. The data originate from a study of blood T cell repertoires in COVID-19 (TCRdb year 2020). For context, the study as a whole: Collaborator samples came from the United States, Italy and Spain and covered acute and convalescent phases of COVID-19. Deeply sampled blood TCRbeta repertoires from subjects exposed to, actively infected with, or recovered from COVID-19 were included in the dataset. The prospective study material was composed of cDNA or gDNA derived from T cells, B-cell-depleted T cells, or PBMCs. The samples were drawn from the first 160 participants of the ongoing ImmuneRACE study and from 950 to 1,500 subjects provided by 6 global collaborators. A de-identified subject ID, COVID-19 status, age in years and sex were almost always included in the sample metadata. Where available, HLA class I and class II types were taken from metadata supplied by the sample provider and were not determined by assay-based typing. The repertoires were made available in a free public database intended to serve as a resource for research on the immune response to SARS-CoV-2.

Participants in the prospective study were aged about 18 to 95 years, lived in 20 to 30 United States geographic areas, and enrolled through a virtual design. In the prospective study, cohorts were assigned on the basis of participant-reported clinical history obtained from a screening survey and a study questionnaire. Recovered participants in ImmuneRACE Cohort 3 were defined by two consecutive negative NP/OP PCR tests, clearance by a healthcare professional, or resolution of symptoms. In the prospective study, mobile phlebotomists collected whole blood, serum and a nasopharyngeal or oropharyngeal swab from each participant. Prospective study participants could optionally give additional blood draws and questionnaires over an approximately two-month period. Blood samples from the prospective study were shipped frozen or at room temperature prior to DNA extraction. TCRbeta CDR3 regions were amplified from genomic DNA using the immunoSEQ Assay, a bias-controlled multiplex PCR. The original pipeline was this. Nucleated cell counts per sample were estimated from amplification of reference gene primers within the assay. To quantify the absolute abundance of each unique TCRbeta CDR3 rearrangement, sequence reads were collapsed and filtered. Productive Simpson clonality was computed per sample as the square root of Simpson's diversity index over productive rearrangements. The table was pulled from immuneACCESS by TCRdb, which kept in-frame rearrangements only. Such tables lose some clones; where checked, under half of the loss comes from unresolved V genes, and the rest has no known cause. The DNA was the basis for D and trimming; V, J and clone size are from that table. Recorded for this sample are approximately 240,000 clones; around nine tenths of them occurred a single time. The top ten clones comprise around 1.8% of the sample.

General conclusions and limits of the study: Clinical and demographic metadata were provided uncurated, with the amount varying by source and participant.

The receptor was derived from a young woman who had recovered from COVID-19. The specimen was PBMCs or T cells enriched from blood (not recorded which). The chain uses TRBV9 and TRBJ1-3, with 7 middle bases fitting TRBD1. In nucleotides, the sequence is TGTGCCAGCAGCCCAAGACAGGGAGGAGGCTCTGGAAACACCATATATTTT. Translation gives CASSPRQGGGSGNTIYF.